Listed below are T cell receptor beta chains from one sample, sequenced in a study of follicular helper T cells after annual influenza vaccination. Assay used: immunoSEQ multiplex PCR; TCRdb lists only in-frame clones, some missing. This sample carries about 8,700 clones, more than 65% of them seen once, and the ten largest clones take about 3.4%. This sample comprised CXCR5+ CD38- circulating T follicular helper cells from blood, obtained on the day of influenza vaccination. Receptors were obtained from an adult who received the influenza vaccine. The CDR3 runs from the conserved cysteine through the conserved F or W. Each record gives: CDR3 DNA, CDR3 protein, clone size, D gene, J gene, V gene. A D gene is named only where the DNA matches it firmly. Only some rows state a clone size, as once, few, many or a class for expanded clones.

CDR3 DNA: TGTGCCAGCAGCTTAGGTCCTAGTGTGCCCGAGCAGTACTTC
CDR3 protein: CASSLGPSVPEQYF
clone size: NA
D gene: NA
J gene: TRBJ2-7
V gene: TRBV7-2

CDR3 DNA: TGTGCCAGCAGTGAAGAGGGGCCGGCCATTCAGTACTTC
CDR3 protein: CASSEEGPAIQYF
clone size: NA
D gene: NA
J gene: TRBJ2-4
V gene: TRBV2

CDR3 DNA: TGTGCCAGTAGGCGGCCCCAGCATTTT
CDR3 protein: CASRRPQHF
clone size: NA
D gene: NA
J gene: TRBJ1-5
V gene: TRBV19

CDR3 DNA: TGTGCCAGCAGCCAAGGCCAGGGGGCGAATGGCTACACCTTC
CDR3 protein: CASSQGQGANGYTF
clone size: NA
D gene: TRBD1
J gene: TRBJ1-2
V gene: TRBV4-2

CDR3 DNA: TGCGCCAGCACACCAGGGGCCGGCTACGAGCAGTACTTC
CDR3 protein: CASTPGAGYEQYF
clone size: few
D gene: NA
J gene: TRBJ2-7
V gene: TRBV5-1

CDR3 DNA: TGTGCCAGCAGCCTAACCGGGACAGCCTACGAGCAGTACTTC
CDR3 protein: CASSLTGTAYEQYF
clone size: NA
D gene: TRBD1
J gene: TRBJ2-7
V gene: TRBV5-6

CDR3 DNA: TGTGCCAGCAGCTCGAGGAGCCAGGGCGCTGAAGCTTTCTTT
CDR3 protein: CASSSRSQGAEAFF
clone size: NA
D gene: NA
J gene: TRBJ1-1
V gene: TRBV7-9

CDR3 DNA: TGTGCCAGCAGCCCACAGGGCGGGAGGACCTACGAGCAGTACTTC
CDR3 protein: CASSPQGGRTYEQYF
clone size: NA
D gene: TRBD2
J gene: TRBJ2-7
V gene: TRBV7-2

CDR3 DNA: TGTGCCAGCTCACCGGTTCCATCCGGGACAGGGCCTGGTTCCGGGGAGCTGTTTTTT
CDR3 protein: CASSPVPSGTGPGSGELFF
clone size: NA
D gene: TRBD1
J gene: TRBJ2-2
V gene: TRBV18

CDR3 DNA: TGTGCCAGCAGCATATCCGGGGCCCGGCGGGAAAAACTGTTTTTT
CDR3 protein: CASSISGARREKLFF
clone size: NA
D gene: NA
J gene: TRBJ1-4
V gene: TRBV7-2

CDR3 DNA: TGTGCCAGCAGTCTGGACCCGAGCTCCTACAATGAGCAGTTCTTC
CDR3 protein: CASSLDPSSYNEQFF
clone size: NA
D gene: NA
J gene: TRBJ2-1
V gene: TRBV6-1

CDR3 DNA: TGTGCCAGTAGTATGGAACTAGCGGGGATGGATACGCAGTATTTT
CDR3 protein: CASSMELAGMDTQYF
clone size: NA
D gene: TRBD2
J gene: TRBJ2-3
V gene: TRBV19

CDR3 DNA: TGTGCCAGCCGCCCCCAGGCAGGTTCGGCTTTCTTT
CDR3 protein: CASRPQAGSAFF
clone size: NA
D gene: NA
J gene: TRBJ1-1
V gene: TRBV7-2

CDR3 DNA: TGTGCCAGCAGTACGGACAGGGGGTACCATAGCAATCAGCCCCAGCATTTT
CDR3 protein: CASSTDRGYHSNQPQHF
clone size: NA
D gene: TRBD1
J gene: TRBJ1-5
V gene: TRBV28

CDR3 DNA: TGTGCCAGCAGTTTATCCCGCCCAGATACGCAGTATTTT
CDR3 protein: CASSLSRPDTQYF
clone size: NA
D gene: NA
J gene: TRBJ2-3
V gene: TRBV27

CDR3 DNA: TGTGCCAGTAGTATCGGGACCGCGAAGAGCTCCTACGAGCAGTACTTC
CDR3 protein: CASSIGTAKSSYEQYF
clone size: NA
D gene: NA
J gene: TRBJ2-7
V gene: TRBV19

CDR3 DNA: TGTGCCAGCAGAAGACAGGGGAACACTGAAGCTTTCTTT
CDR3 protein: CASRRQGNTEAFF
clone size: NA
D gene: TRBD1
J gene: TRBJ1-1
V gene: TRBV25-1

CDR3 DNA: TGTGCCAGCAGCTTGGCATACAATCCGAATACGCAGTATTTT
CDR3 protein: CASSLAYNPNTQYF
clone size: NA
D gene: NA
J gene: TRBJ2-3
V gene: TRBV7-2

CDR3 DNA: TGTGCCAGCAGTTCCGGGAGGAGTAGCAATCAGCCCCAGCATTTT
CDR3 protein: CASSSGRSSNQPQHF
clone size: few
D gene: NA
J gene: TRBJ1-5
V gene: TRBV6-5

CDR3 DNA: TGTGCCAGCAGCTTAGACCTTCTAGCGGGAGGCCACGAGCAGTACTTC
CDR3 protein: CASSLDLLAGGHEQYF
clone size: NA
D gene: TRBD2
J gene: TRBJ2-7
V gene: TRBV11-2

CDR3 DNA: TGTGCCAGCAGCTTAAGACGGGCAGATGAAAAACTGTTTTTT
CDR3 protein: CASSLRRADEKLFF
clone size: NA
D gene: NA
J gene: TRBJ1-4
V gene: TRBV11-2

CDR3 DNA: TGTGCCAGCAGTGACGACGGCGGACCCAATCAGCCCCAGCATTTT
CDR3 protein: CASSDDGGPNQPQHF
clone size: NA
D gene: NA
J gene: TRBJ1-5
V gene: TRBV28

CDR3 DNA: TGTGCCAGCAGCATCGACACAAGGTCCTACGAGCAGTACTTC
CDR3 protein: CASSIDTRSYEQYF
clone size: few
D gene: NA
J gene: TRBJ2-7
V gene: TRBV7-8

CDR3 DNA: TGTGCCAGCAGTGTGTCCAGGAACACTGAAGCTTTCTTT
CDR3 protein: CASSVSRNTEAFF
clone size: few
D gene: NA
J gene: TRBJ1-1
V gene: TRBV6-1

CDR3 DNA: TGTGCCAGCTCTCTCGACGGGGAGACGGGCAATGAGCAGTTCTTC
CDR3 protein: CASSLDGETGNEQFF
clone size: NA
D gene: NA
J gene: TRBJ2-1
V gene: TRBV19

CDR3 DNA: TGTGCCTGGAGTGTACTGGGGGCGCGGGGTTCACCCCTCCACTTT
CDR3 protein: CAWSVLGARGSPLHF
clone size: NA
D gene: NA
J gene: TRBJ1-6
V gene: TRBV30